This T cell receptor beta chain comes out of a study of graft-versus-host responses after intestinal transplantation. Notes on the study in general: Peak levels of circulating GvH clones tracked with early post-transplant HvG declines. Investigators detected GvH clones in recipient marrow, with some emerging earlier in ileum or blood. Within the allografts of patients who had graft-donor T cell macrochimerism, graft-versus-host to host-versus-graft clonal ratios were high.

The count of this clone is one. Its antigen is not identified. Sequencing was performed with immunoSEQ multiplex PCR; in TCRdb, only in-frame clones are kept and a portion is missing. The sample carries some 97,000 clones, over 75% recorded once. This CDR3 spans 14 amino acids. V shed 0 bases and J shed 4 bases, with 11 bases lying between them. CDR1 is SGHRS, CDR2 YFSETQ, per germline. V and J are TRBV5-1 and TRBJ2-7; no clear D gene. The starting material was unstimulated CD4+ T cells sorted from spleen or lymph node cells, obtained before transplant. The clonotype originates from a human donor who was the organ donor for an intestinal transplant. The CDR3 DNA reads TGCGCCAGCAGCTTGGCACAGCCAGTTTACGAGCAGTACTTC. Protein product: CASSLAQPVYEQYF.